This T cell receptor beta chain was identified in a study of shared clonotypes between healthy human individuals. V lost 1 base to trimming and J lost 3 bases, with 10 bases between them. Germline V CDR1 and CDR2: LNHDA, SQIVND (reference sequence). The CDR3 runs 15 residues. Loaded into unsorted PBMC replicate PCRs was about 0.3 ug DNA, some 27,000 T cell genomes. Sequencing used immunoSEQ multiplex PCR; TCRdb keeps in-frame clones, though not all of them. The sample contains hundreds of thousands of clones, around 75% of which appear only once. Input material: PBMCs. The chain is built from TRBV19 and TRBJ1-5, with TRBD1 as a possible D gene (5 bases). The sequence was collected from a woman in her thirties or forties in good health. Some clones in this sample may be carry-over from other donors' samples. In nucleotides, the CDR3 is TGTGCCAGTAGTATAGGGCAACAGGTCAATCAGCCCCAGCATTTT. It is translated as CASSIGQQVNQPQHF.